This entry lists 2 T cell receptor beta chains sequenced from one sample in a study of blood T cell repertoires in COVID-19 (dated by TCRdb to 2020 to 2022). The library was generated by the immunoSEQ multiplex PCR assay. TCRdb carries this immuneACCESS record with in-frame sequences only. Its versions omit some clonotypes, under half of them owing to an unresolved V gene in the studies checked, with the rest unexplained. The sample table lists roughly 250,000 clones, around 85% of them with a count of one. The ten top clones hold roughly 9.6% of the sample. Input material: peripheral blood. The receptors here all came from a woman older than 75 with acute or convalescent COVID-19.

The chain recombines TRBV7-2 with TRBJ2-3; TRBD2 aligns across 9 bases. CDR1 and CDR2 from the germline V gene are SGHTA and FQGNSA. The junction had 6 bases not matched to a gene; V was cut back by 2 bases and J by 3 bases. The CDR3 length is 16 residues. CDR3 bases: TGTGCCAGCAGCTTAAGGGGGACTAGCCGAACAGATACGCAGTATTTT. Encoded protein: CASSLRGTSRTDTQYF.

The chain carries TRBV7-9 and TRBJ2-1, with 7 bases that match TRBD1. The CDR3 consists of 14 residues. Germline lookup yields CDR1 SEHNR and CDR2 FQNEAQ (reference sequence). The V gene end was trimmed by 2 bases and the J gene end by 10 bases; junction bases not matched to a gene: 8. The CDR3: CASSLRGQVGEQFF. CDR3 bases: TGTGCCAGCAGCTTAAGAGGACAGGTAGGAGAGCAGTTCTTC.